The entry below gives a single T cell receptor (beta chain) sequence along with its context. The data stem from a study of CD8 T cells in Susac syndrome. Per the germline V gene, CDR1 is SGHRS and CDR2 is YFSETQ. The CDR3 is made up of 16 amino acids. Trimming stripped 4 bases from V and 2 bases from J, with 19 bases between. Random hexamers served to reverse transcribe roughly 0.45 to 1 ug RNA. TCRdb called the immunoSEQ multiplex PCR reads again in MiXCR, with one record for every CDR3 protein. The repertoire includes about 400,000 distinct CDR3 sequences, approximately 85% of them detected once, and approximately 0.11% sits in the top ten.

The V call is TRBV5-1, the J call TRBJ2-7, with D tentatively TRBD1 (6 bases). Sequences were obtained from CD8+ T cells from PBMCs. This TCR was recovered from a human donor with multiple sclerosis. CDR3: CASSQSMGARAYEQYF. For the CDR3, the DNA is TGCGCCAGCAGCCAAAGTATGGGGGCGCGAGCCTACGAGCAGTACTTC.